Given below is one TCR beta chain in context. The record originates from a study of blood T cell repertoires in COVID-19. Libraries were prepared by immunoSEQ multiplex PCR; TCRdb keeps only in-frame clonotypes and omits some of them. This table has 95,000 to 150,000 clones, 85% to 90% appearing once. The V gene's germline CDR1 is ENHRY and CDR2 SYGVKD. The CDR3 runs to 15 residues. V shed 6 bases and J 3 bases; nucleotides not matched to a gene: 7. Seattle's cohort entered during active infection and was followed longitudinally. Sequenced material: peripheral blood. The receptor was isolated from a woman aged 60-70 years with COVID-19, enrolled during active disease. The chain has TRBV10-3 and TRBJ1-1; 10 positions agree with TRBD1. CDR3 in amino acids: CAISMTGGGDTEAFF. CDR3 DNA: TGTGCCATCAGCATGACAGGGGGCGGAGACACTGAAGCTTTCTTT.